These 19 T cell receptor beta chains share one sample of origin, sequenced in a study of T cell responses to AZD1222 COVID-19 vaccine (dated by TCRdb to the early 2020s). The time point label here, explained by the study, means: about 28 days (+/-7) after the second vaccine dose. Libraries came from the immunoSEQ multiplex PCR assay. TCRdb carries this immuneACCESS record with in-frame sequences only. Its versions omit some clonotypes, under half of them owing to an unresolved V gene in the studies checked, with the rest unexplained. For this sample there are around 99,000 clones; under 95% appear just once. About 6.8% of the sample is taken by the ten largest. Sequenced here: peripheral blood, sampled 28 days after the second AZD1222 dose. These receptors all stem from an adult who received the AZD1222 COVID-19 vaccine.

CDR3 sequence: CASSLESDNSPLHF. The CDR3 nucleotides are TGTGCCAGCAGCTTAGAGTCAGACAATTCACCCCTCCACTTT. This chain connects TRBV7-9 to TRBJ1-6; D gene unclear. The CDR3 is 14 residues long. The V gene lost 1 base and the J gene lost 7 bases, with 8 bases spanning the gap. Germline CDR1 reads SEHNR; CDR2 reads FQNEAQ (reference sequence).

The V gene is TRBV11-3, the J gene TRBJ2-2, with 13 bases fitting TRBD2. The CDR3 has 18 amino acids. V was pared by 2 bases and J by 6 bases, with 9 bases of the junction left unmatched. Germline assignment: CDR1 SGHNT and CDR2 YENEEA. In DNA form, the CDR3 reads TGTGCCAGCAGCTTAAGTGTGCCACTAGCGGGAGGGCCCGGGGAGCTGTTTTTT. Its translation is CASSLSVPLAGGPGELFF.

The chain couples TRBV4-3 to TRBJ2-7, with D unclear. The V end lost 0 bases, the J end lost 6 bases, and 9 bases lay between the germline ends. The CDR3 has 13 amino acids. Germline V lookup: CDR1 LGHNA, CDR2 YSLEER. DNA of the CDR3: TGCGCCAGCAGCCAAGATCACGTCACCGAGCAGTACTTC. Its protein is CASSQDHVTEQYF.

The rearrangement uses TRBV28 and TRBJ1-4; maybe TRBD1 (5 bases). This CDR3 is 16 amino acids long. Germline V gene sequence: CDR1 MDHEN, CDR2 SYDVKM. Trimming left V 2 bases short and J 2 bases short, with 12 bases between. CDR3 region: CASSLTGKGTNEKLFF. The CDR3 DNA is TGTGCCAGCAGTTTAACTGGAAAGGGGACTAATGAAAAACTGTTTTTT.

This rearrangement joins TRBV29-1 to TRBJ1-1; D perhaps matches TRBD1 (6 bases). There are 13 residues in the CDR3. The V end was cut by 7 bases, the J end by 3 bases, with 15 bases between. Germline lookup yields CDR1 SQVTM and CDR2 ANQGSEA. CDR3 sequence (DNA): TGCAGCGCCTTAAGGGGGATGGACACTGAAGCTTTCTTT. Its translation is CSALRGMDTEAFF. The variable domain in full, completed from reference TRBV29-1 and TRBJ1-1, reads SAVISQKPSRDICQRGTSLTIQCQVDSQVTMMFWYRQQPGQSLTLIATANQGSEATYESGFVIDKFPISRPNLTFSTLTVSNMSPEDSSIYLCSALRGMDTEAFFGQGTRLTVV.

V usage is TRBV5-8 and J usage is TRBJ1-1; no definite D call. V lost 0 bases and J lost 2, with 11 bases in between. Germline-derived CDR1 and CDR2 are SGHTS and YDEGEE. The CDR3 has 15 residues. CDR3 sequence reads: CASSLDLPRNTEAFF. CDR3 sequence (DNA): TGTGCCAGCAGCTTGGATCTGCCCCGAAACACTGAAGCTTTCTTT.

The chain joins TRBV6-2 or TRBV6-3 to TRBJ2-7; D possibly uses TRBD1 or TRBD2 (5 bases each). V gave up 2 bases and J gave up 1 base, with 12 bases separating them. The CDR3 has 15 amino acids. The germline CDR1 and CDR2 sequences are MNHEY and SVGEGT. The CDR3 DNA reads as TGTGCCAGCAGTTACCGGCAGGGAGTATCCTACGAGCAGTACTTC. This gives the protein CASSYRQGVSYEQYF.

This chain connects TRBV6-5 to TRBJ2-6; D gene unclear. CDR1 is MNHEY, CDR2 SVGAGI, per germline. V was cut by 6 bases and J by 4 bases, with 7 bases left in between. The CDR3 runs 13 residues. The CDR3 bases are TGTGCCAGCAGCTCCGGAGGGGCCAACGTCCTGACTTTC. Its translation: CASSSGGANVLTF.

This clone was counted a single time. The chain's CDR3 is CASNVGQRNRGYDNEQFF. Here the CDR3 DNA reads TGTGCCAGCAATGTAGGGCAGCGTAACCGGGGTTACGACAATGAGCAGTTCTTC. The chain links TRBV7-9 to TRBJ2-1, with D possibly matching TRBD2 (5 bases). Germline loops: CDR1 SEHNR, CDR2 FQNEAQ (reference sequence). With 7 bases removed from V and 5 bases from J, the gap between germline ends came to 27 bases. This CDR3 is built from 18 residues. Variable domain in full (rest from reference TRBV7-9 and TRBJ2-1): DTGVSQNPRHKITKRGQNVTFRCDPISEHNRLYWYRQTLGQGPEFLTYFQNEAQLEKSRLLSDRFSAERPKGSFSTLEIQRTEQGDSAMYLCASNVGQRNRGYDNEQFFGPGTRLTVL.

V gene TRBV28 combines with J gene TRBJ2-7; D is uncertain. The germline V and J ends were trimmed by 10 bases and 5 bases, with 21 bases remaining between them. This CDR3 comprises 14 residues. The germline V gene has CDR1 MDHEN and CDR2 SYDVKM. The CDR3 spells CATLPRAPGHEQYF. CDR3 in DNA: TGTGCCACCCTGCCCCGGGCCCCAGGTCACGAGCAGTACTTC. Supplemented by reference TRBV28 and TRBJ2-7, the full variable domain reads DVKVTQSSRYLVKRTGEKVFLECVQDMDHENMFWYRQDPGLGLRLIYFSYDVKMKEKGDIPEGYSVSREKKERFSLILESASTNQTSMYLCATLPRAPGHEQYFGPGTRLTVT.

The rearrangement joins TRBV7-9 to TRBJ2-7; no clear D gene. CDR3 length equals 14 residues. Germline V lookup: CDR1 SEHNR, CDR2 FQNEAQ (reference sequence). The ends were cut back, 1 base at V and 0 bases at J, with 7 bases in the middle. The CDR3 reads CASSLGGNSYEQYF. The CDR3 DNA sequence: TGTGCCAGCAGCTTAGGAGGCAACTCCTACGAGCAGTACTTC.

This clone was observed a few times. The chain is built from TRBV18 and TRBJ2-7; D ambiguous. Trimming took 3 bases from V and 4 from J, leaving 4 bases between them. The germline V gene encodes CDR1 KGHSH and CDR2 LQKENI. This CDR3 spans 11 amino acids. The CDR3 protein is CASSPEYEQYF. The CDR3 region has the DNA TGTGCCAGCTCACCGGAATACGAGCAGTACTTC.

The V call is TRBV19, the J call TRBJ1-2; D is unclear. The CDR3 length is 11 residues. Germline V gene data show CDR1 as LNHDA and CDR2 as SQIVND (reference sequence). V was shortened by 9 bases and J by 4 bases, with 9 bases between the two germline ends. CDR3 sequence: CASNYGYGYTF. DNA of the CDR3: TGTGCCAGCAATTATGGCTATGGCTACACCTTC.

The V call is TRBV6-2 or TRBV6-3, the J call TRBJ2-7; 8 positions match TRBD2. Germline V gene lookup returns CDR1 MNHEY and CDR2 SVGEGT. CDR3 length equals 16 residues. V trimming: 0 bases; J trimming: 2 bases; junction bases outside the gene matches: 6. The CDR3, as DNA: TGTGCCAGCAGTTACTCTGCGGGAGGCCTGACCTACGAGCAGTACTTC. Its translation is CASSYSAGGLTYEQYF.

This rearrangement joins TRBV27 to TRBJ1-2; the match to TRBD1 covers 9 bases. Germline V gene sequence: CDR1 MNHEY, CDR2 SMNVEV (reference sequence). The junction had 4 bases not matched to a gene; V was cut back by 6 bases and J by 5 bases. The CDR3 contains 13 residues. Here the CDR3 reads CASRLGTGYGYTF. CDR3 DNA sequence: TGTGCCAGCAGGTTGGGGACAGGGTATGGCTACACCTTC.

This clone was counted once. CDR3: CASSGTDEKLFF. In nucleotides, the CDR3 is TGTGCCAGTAGTGGGACGGATGAAAAACTGTTTTTT. The genes are TRBV19 and TRBJ1-4; possible D gene TRBD1, 5 bases. V shed 5 bases and J shed 6 bases, with 7 bases lying between them. This CDR3 has 12 amino acids. Per the germline V gene, CDR1 is LNHDA and CDR2 is SQIVND (reference sequence).

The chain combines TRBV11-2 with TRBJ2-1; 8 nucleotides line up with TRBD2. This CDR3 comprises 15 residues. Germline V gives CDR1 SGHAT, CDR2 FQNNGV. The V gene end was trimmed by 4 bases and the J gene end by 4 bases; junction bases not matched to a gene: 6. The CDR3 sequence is CASSWSSGKYNEQFF. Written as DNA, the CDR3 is TGTGCCAGCAGCTGGAGTAGCGGGAAGTACAATGAGCAGTTCTTC.

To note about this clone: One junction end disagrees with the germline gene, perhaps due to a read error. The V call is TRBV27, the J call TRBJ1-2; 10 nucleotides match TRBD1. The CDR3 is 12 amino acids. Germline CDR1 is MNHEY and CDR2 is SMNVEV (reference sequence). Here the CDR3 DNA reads TGTGCCAGCAGGACCGGGACAGGGGTCCCATTCTTC. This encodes CASRTGTGVPFF.

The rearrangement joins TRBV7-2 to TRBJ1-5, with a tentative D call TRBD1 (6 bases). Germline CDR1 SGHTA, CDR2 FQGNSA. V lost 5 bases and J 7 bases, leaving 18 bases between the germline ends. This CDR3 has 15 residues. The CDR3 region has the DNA TGTGCCAGCAGCCTCAGCGGGGGGCTGGTGCAGCCCCAGCATTTT. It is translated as CASSLSGGLVQPQHF.